This T cell receptor (beta chain) was sequenced during a study of T cells in Graves' hyperthyroidism and ophthalmopathy. Germline V gene data show CDR1 as LNHDA and CDR2 as SQIVND (reference sequence). Trimming removed 11 bases from V and 6 bases from J, with 17 bases in between. The CDR3 extends over 13 amino acids. Amplified regions were TCR beta CDR3 sequences from RNA transcripts. Primed by the HTBI set, a first-round RT-PCR was run on the TCR CDR3. A single record per CDR3 protein comes from TCRdb applying MiXCR to the multiplex PCR reads. The table includes 370,000 or so distinct CDR3 sequences, approximately 25% detected once.

J is TRBJ1-5 and V is TRBV19, with D possibly being TRBD1 (6 bases). Material: blood. The receptor was derived from a man in his fifties with Graves' hyperthyroidism. Here the CDR3 reads CAGGTGRVQPQHF. The CDR3 coding sequence is TGTGCCGGGGGTACAGGGAGGGTTCAGCCCCAGCATTTT. Supplemented by reference TRBV19 and TRBJ1-5, the full variable domain reads DGGITQSPKYLFRKEGQNVTLSCEQNLNHDAMYWYRQDPGQGLRLIYYSQIVNDFQKGDIAEGYSVSREKKESFPLTVTSAQKNPTAFYLCAGGTGRVQPQHFGDGTRLSIL.